Following are 25 T cell receptor beta chains from one sample sequenced in a study of cytomegalovirus exposure and HLA in healthy donors. The PCR contained 60 Vbeta and 13 Jbeta primers. The method was immunoSEQ multiplex PCR; TCRdb's version includes in-frame clones alone and lacks a portion of them. The repertoire holds 150,000 or so clones, with roughly 74% as singletons. The material sequenced was PBMCs. These receptors all come from a man between 18 and 29 years old in good health and CMV-seropositive.

The V gene is TRBV7-3, the J gene TRBJ2-1; 10 bases are a match to TRBD2. V lost 2 bases, J lost 3 bases, and 4 bases stayed unmatched. The CDR3 extends over 16 amino acids. Germline lookup yields CDR1 SGHTA and CDR2 FQGTGA. The CDR3 spells CASSLSSSGSYNEQFF. The CDR3 nucleotides are TGTGCCAGCAGCTTATCCTCTAGCGGGAGCTACAATGAGCAGTTCTTC. Combining the CDR3 with reference TRBV7-3 and TRBJ2-1 gives the whole variable domain GAGVSQTPSNKVTEKGKYVELRCDPISGHTALYWYRQSLGQGPEFLIYFQGTGAADDSGLPNDRFFAVRPEGSVSTLKIQRTERGDSAVYLCASSLSSSGSYNEQFFGPGTRLTVL.

The chain links TRBV13 to TRBJ2-1, with a weak D call TRBD1 (6 bases). The germline CDR1 and CDR2 sequences are PRHDT and FYEKMQ (reference sequence). V was cut by 5 bases and J by 9 bases, with 20 bases left in between. The CDR3 has 15 residues. The CDR3 sequence: CASSHGSGTLAEQFF. In DNA, the CDR3 is TGTGCCAGCAGCCACGGATCCGGGACATTAGCTGAGCAGTTCTTC.

The chain couples TRBV19 to TRBJ2-5; 8 nucleotides align to TRBD2. The CDR3 is 15 residues long. V shed 1 base, J shed 5 bases, and the junction held 6 bases outside the gene matches. CDR1 and CDR2 from the germline V gene are LNHDA and SQIVND (reference sequence). The CDR3 DNA reads TGTGCCAGTAGTATAGGAGTAGCGGGAATTGAGACCCAGTACTTC. Translation: CASSIGVAGIETQYF. Filled out from reference TRBV19 and TRBJ2-5, the complete variable domain reads DGGITQSPKYLFRKEGQNVTLSCEQNLNHDAMYWYRQDPGQGLRLIYYSQIVNDFQKGDIAEGYSVSREKKESFPLTVTSAQKNPTAFYLCASSIGVAGIETQYFGPGTRLLVL.

Only one count was recorded for this clone. The chain carries TRBV10-3 and TRBJ2-7, with 13 bases identical to TRBD2. The CDR3 sequence is 19 residues long. V was pared by 5 bases and J by 6 bases, with 19 bases of the junction left unmatched. Germline values: CDR1 ENHRY, CDR2 SYGVKD. CDR3 in DNA: TGTGCCATCAGTTCTCCCTCCAGGTTGGGGACTAGCGGGAAGGTCGAGCAGTACTTC. Its protein is CAISSPSRLGTSGKVEQYF.

This rearrangement joins TRBV30 to TRBJ2-5; D is ambiguous. This CDR3 has 12 amino acids. The germline gives CDR1 GTSNPN, CDR2 SVGIG (reference sequence). V shed 0 bases and J shed 1 base, with 3 bases lying between them. In nucleotides, the CDR3 is TGTGCCTGGAGTGTTATCCAAGAGACCCAGTACTTC. Its protein is CAWSVIQETQYF.

The chain employs TRBV10-3 and TRBJ2-5; 8 bases line up with TRBD2. Trimming cost V 4 bases and J 4 bases; bases outside gene matches: 2. Germline CDR1 reads ENHRY; CDR2 reads SYGVKD. The CDR3 spans 13 residues. The CDR3 sequence: CAISGTSGETQYF. Here the CDR3 DNA reads TGTGCCATCAGTGGAACTAGCGGAGAGACCCAGTACTTC.

This chain joins TRBV20-1 and TRBJ2-7; 9 nucleotides agree with TRBD2. Germline V CDR1 and CDR2: DFQATT, SNEGSKA (reference sequence). Germline trimming cut 8 bases from V and 3 bases from J; bases unmatched to any gene: 2. This CDR3 spans 11 amino acids. CDR3 DNA sequence: TGCAGTATAGCGGGAGACTACGAGCAGTACTTC. Protein sequence: CSIAGDYEQYF.

V gene TRBV5-1 combines with J gene TRBJ1-1; possibly TRBD1 for D (6 bases). The CDR3 consists of 15 residues. Trimming removed 4 bases from V and 4 bases from J, with 17 bases in between. Germline V gene sequence: CDR1 SGHRS, CDR2 YFSETQ. CDR3: CASSPVQGQVTEAFF. In DNA form, the CDR3 reads TGCGCCAGCAGCCCAGTACAGGGCCAGGTCACTGAAGCTTTCTTT.

The genes are TRBV6-1 and TRBJ1-3; a possible D gene is TRBD1 (5 bases). From germline, CDR1 is MNHNS and CDR2 SASEGT. The CDR3 loop spans 15 amino acids. V lost 5 bases, J lost 0 bases, and 11 bases lay in between. Here the CDR3 reads CASSRRTNSGNTIYF. The CDR3 DNA follows: TGTGCCAGCAGTCGTCGGACAAACTCTGGAAACACCATATATTTT.

The chain carries TRBV5-4 and TRBJ2-3; 9 bases agree with TRBD2. The germline V gene has CDR1 SGHNT and CDR2 YYREEE (reference sequence). J was trimmed by 4 bases and V by 0 bases; bases with no gene match: 12. The CDR3 totals 18 residues. CDR3 DNA sequence: TGTGCCAGCAGCTTGGGGCTGGAGTCTAGCGGGAATCCAGATACGCAGTATTTT. This encodes CASSLGLESSGNPDTQYF.

Notes on this clone: One junction end does not reproduce the germline sequence, and a read error may be involved. V is TRBV2 and J is TRBJ1-2; 8 bases are a match to TRBD1. Looked up from germline, CDR1 is SNHLY and CDR2 is FYNNEI. The CDR3 has 14 residues. CDR3 protein: CANSGYRGDYGYTF. The CDR3 DNA is TGTGCCAACAGTGGATACAGGGGGGACTATGGCTACACCTTC.

This clone was observed a handful of times. The chain couples TRBV5-4 to TRBJ2-1, with D hard to call. CDR1 is SGHNT and CDR2 is YYREEE in the germline V gene (reference sequence). The CDR3 is 15 residues long. V lost 5 bases and J 4 bases, leaving 16 bases between the germline ends. The DNA for the CDR3 is TGTGCCAGCAGGGAACTCTCGGGTCGATACAATGAGCAGTTCTTC. Protein product: CASRELSGRYNEQFF.

This sequence joins TRBV27 and TRBJ1-2, with D tentatively TRBD1 (5 bases). Germline loops: CDR1 MNHEY, CDR2 SMNVEV (reference sequence). V gave up 1 base and J gave up 4 bases, with 13 bases separating them. CDR3 length equals 15 residues. The DNA of the CDR3 is TGTGCCAGCAGTTTATATACAGGAGCCAGCTATGGCTACACCTTC. Its protein product is CASSLYTGASYGYTF.

In the case of this clone: At one end the junction does not follow the germline gene, possibly because of a read error. This chain links TRBV11-1 with TRBJ2-7; D is uncertain. This CDR3 spans 12 amino acids. In germline, CDR1 is SGHAT, CDR2 FQDESV (reference sequence). CDR3 nucleotide sequence: TGTGCCAGCAGCTCCCTTTATGAGGTGAAGGACTTC. Translated: CASSSLYEVKDF.

About this clone: One end of the junction does not line up with germline, which may come from a read error. The chain is built from TRBV28 and TRBJ1-4; D not certain. Germline lookup yields CDR1 MDHEN and CDR2 SYDVKM. CDR3 size: 16 residues. CDR3 DNA sequence: TGTGCCCGCAGTTTTTCTACCGCAGGAGGTGAGGAAAAACTGTTTTTT. Amino acids: CARSFSTAGGEEKLFF.

The V and J genes are TRBV6-1 and TRBJ2-7; 7 bases fit TRBD2. This CDR3 spans 15 amino acids. J gave up 0 bases and V 1 base, and 3 bases lay outside the gene matches. The germline V gene has CDR1 MNHNS and CDR2 SASEGT. The CDR3 DNA sequence: TGTGCCAGCAGTGAAGGAGCGGGATTCTCCTACGAGCAGTACTTC. This encodes CASSEGAGFSYEQYF.

The V call is TRBV19, the J call TRBJ2-1; D ambiguous. The CDR3 is made up of 12 amino acids. The V end lost 5 bases, the J end lost 7 bases, and 9 bases lay between the germline ends. The germline V gene has CDR1 LNHDA and CDR2 SQIVND (reference sequence). The DNA of the CDR3 is TGTGCCAGTAGTCTGGAGCTTAATGAGCAGTTCTTC. It specifies CASSLELNEQFF.

CDR3 bases: TGTGCCTGGAGTAGGGCCCCCCCTGGGGAGCAGTACTTC. Amino acids: CAWSRAPPGEQYF. V gene TRBV30 combines with J gene TRBJ2-5; TRBD2 might be the D (5 bases). Germline values: CDR1 GTSNPN, CDR2 SVGIG (reference sequence). Trimming removed 2 bases from V and 11 bases from J, with 18 bases in between. The CDR3 has 13 residues.

The chain has TRBV28 and TRBJ2-7; weak D call: TRBD1 (5 bases). The CDR3 covers 18 residues. Germline values: CDR1 MDHEN, CDR2 SYDVKM. Trimming cost V 3 bases and J 5 bases, with 26 bases left between them. The CDR3 region has the DNA TGTGCCAGCAGTTTTCCCCCAACGATGATAACAGGATCCCACGAGCAGTACTTC. It yields the protein CASSFPPTMITGSHEQYF.

This chain connects TRBV7-9 to TRBJ1-5; D is unresolved. The CDR3 sequence is 14 residues long. Looked up from germline, CDR1 is SEHNR and CDR2 is FQNEAQ (reference sequence). Trimming shortened V by 5 bases and J by 9 bases, and 17 bases separated the two germline ends. The CDR3 spells CASSTGSGYGPQHF. The CDR3, as DNA: TGTGCCAGCAGCACGGGGTCAGGATATGGGCCCCAGCATTTT.

This chain uses TRBV7-8 with TRBJ2-5; 8 bases agree with TRBD2. The DNA end lines up better with TRBJ2-7; the J call may be wrong. Germline CDR1 and CDR2: SGHVS and FQNEAQ. This CDR3 has 16 residues. The CDR3 reads CASRQVSGTFGGEQYF. DNA of the CDR3: TGTGCCAGCAGACAAGTTAGCGGGACCTTCGGGGGCGAGCAGTACTTC.

The rearrangement links TRBV25-1 to TRBJ2-1; TRBD1 agrees at 7 bases. The CDR3 spans 16 residues. The J segment lost 4 bases and the V segment lost 1 base, leaving 7 bases of the junction unmatched. The V gene's germline CDR1 is MGHDK and CDR2 SYGVNS. CDR3 loop: CASSEFSTGAYNEQFF. The CDR3 DNA sequence: TGTGCCAGCAGTGAATTTTCTACAGGGGCGTACAATGAGCAGTTCTTC.

The V and J genes are TRBV28 and TRBJ2-7, with D possibly matching TRBD2 (6 bases). V gave up 2 bases and J gave up 5 bases, with 22 bases separating them. Germline lookup yields CDR1 MDHEN and CDR2 SYDVKM. This CDR3 contains 17 residues. In DNA, the CDR3 is TGTGCCAGCAGTTTACGGGTGTTCGGCCAGGGAGGCAACGAGCAGTACTTC. Its protein is CASSLRVFGQGGNEQYF.

V usage is TRBV15 and J usage is TRBJ2-5; 14 bases agree with TRBD2. V was pared by 3 bases and J by 5 bases, with 8 bases of the junction left unmatched. The germline CDR1 and CDR2 sequences are LNHNV and YYDKDF (reference sequence). This CDR3 has 17 amino acids. The CDR3 nucleotides are TGTGCCACCAGCAGCACCGGGACTAGCGGGAGCCCGGAGACCCAGTACTTC. This codes for CATSSTGTSGSPETQYF.

This clone was picked up a small number of times. The rearrangement links TRBV6-6 to TRBJ2-5; 8 bases match TRBD1. The CDR3 is 16 residues long. Germline lookup yields CDR1 MNHNY and CDR2 SVGAGI (reference sequence). V lost 6 bases and J lost 7; bases outside the gene matches: 16. CDR3 nucleotides: TGTGCCAGCAGATATGCAGGGGGCGCAAGTATTTGGACCCAGTACTTC. As protein: CASRYAGGASIWTQYF.